Listed below are T cell receptor beta chains from one sample, sequenced in a study of regulatory and conventional T cells in RAG deficiency. Sequenced by immunoSEQ multiplex PCR; TCRdb stores in-frame clones only, minus some. The top ten hold approximately 15% of the sample, which has 30,000 to 40,000 clones, 70% to 90% seen once. This same sample was also part of a study on regulatory T cells.

Sequenced input: CD8+ T cells sorted from blood. All receptors derive from a human donor in good health. Each CDR3 is given with its conserved first and last residue. The D gene is left open where the match is weak. Expanded clones get a size class; other rows say once, few or many, or leave the size out.

TRBV6-5,TRBJ1-5,TRBD1,NA,CASSPRGRGNQPQHF,TGTGCCAGCAGTCCCAGGGGGCGAGGCAATCAGCCCCAGCATTTT
TRBV14,TRBJ2-3,TRBD2,NA,CASSQGLAFDTDTQYF,TGTGCCAGCAGCCAGGGACTAGCGTTCGACACAGATACGCAGTATTTT
TRBV7-9,TRBJ1-5,NA,NA,CASSHGGSNQPQHF,TGTGCCAGCAGCCACGGGGGAAGCAATCAGCCCCAGCATTTT
TRBV9,TRBJ2-5,NA,NA,CASSVGQGYQETQYF,TGTGCCAGCAGCGTAGGTCAGGGGTACCAAGAGACCCAGTACTTC
TRBV28,TRBJ2-5,TRBD1,few,CASSVDRVETQYF,TGTGCCAGCAGTGTGGACAGGGTAGAGACCCAGTACTTC
TRBV30,TRBJ1-5,NA,NA,CAWSVDRYQPQHF,TGTGCCTGGAGTGTAGATAGATATCAGCCCCAGCATTTT
TRBV2,TRBJ2-5,NA,once,CASSGPGARETQYF,TGTGCCAGCAGTGGGCCGGGGGCCCGAGAGACCCAGTACTTC
TRBV5-6,TRBJ2-1,TRBD2,NA,CASSSSGIYNEQFF,TGTGCCAGCAGCTCTAGCGGGATATACAATGAGCAGTTCTTC
TRBV7-9,TRBJ1-5,NA,NA,CASSLGPIGPQHF,TGTGCCAGCAGCTTGGGCCCTATAGGGCCCCAGCATTTT
TRBV7-9,TRBJ2-3,TRBD2,NA,CASSPETSTGHTDTQYF,TGTGCCAGCAGCCCCGAGACTAGCACGGGGCACACAGATACGCAGTATTTT
TRBV19,TRBJ2-1,NA,NA,CASSIANNEQFF,TGTGCCAGTAGTATAGCAAACAATGAGCAGTTCTTC
TRBV4-1,TRBJ2-7,NA,NA,CASSQDEGASSYEQYF,TGCGCCAGCAGCCAAGATGAAGGGGCTAGCTCCTACGAGCAGTACTTC
TRBV5-1,TRBJ2-3,NA,NA,CASSPGRGTDTQYF,TGCGCCAGCAGCCCAGGCAGGGGCACAGATACGCAGTATTTT
TRBV11-2,TRBJ1-1,NA,NA,CASSLVPPFGLSETEAFF,TGTGCCAGCAGCTTAGTCCCCCCATTTGGTCTTAGCGAGACTGAAGCTTTCTTT
TRBV6-5,TRBJ1-5,NA,NA,CASRPTGNSNQPQHF,TGTGCCAGCAGGCCCACAGGGAACAGCAATCAGCCCCAGCATTTT